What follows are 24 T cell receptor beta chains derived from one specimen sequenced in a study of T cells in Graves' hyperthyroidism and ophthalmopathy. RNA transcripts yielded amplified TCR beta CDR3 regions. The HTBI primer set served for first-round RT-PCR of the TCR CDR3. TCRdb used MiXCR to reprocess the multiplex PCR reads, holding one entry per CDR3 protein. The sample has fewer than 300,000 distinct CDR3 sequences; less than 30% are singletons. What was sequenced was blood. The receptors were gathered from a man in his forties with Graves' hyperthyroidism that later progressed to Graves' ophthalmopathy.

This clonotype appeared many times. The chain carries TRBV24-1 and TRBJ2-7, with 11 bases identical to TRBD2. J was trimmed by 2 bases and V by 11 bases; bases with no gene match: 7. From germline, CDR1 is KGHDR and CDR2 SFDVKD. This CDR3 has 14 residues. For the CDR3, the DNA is TGTGCCAGTAACCTAGCGGGAGGAACCTACGAGCAGTACTTC. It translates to CASNLAGGTYEQYF.

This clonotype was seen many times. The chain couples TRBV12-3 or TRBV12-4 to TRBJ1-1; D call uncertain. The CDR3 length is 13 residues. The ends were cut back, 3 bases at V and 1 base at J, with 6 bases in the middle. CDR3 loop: CASSLEQNTEAFF. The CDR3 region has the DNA TGTGCCAGCAGTTTGGAACAGAACACTGAAGCTTTCTTT.

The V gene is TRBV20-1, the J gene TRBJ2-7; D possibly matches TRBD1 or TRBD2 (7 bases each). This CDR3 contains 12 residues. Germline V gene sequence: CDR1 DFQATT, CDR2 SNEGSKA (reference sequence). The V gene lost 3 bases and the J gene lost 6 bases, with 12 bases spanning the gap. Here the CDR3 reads CSASDREGEQYF. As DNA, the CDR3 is TGCAGTGCTAGCGACAGGGAGGGCGAGCAGTACTTC.

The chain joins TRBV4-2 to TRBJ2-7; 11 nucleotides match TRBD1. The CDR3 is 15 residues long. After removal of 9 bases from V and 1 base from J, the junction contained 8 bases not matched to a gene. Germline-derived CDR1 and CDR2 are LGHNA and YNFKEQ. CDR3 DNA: TGTGCCAGTAGGCCAGGACAGGGGGCTTCCTACGAGCAGTACTTC. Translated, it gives CASRPGQGASYEQYF.

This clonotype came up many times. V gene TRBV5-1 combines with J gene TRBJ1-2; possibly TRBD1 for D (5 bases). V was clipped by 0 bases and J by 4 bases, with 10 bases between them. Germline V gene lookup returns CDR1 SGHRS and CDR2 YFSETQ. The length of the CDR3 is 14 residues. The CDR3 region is CASSLVQGGYGYTF. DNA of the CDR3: TGCGCCAGCAGCTTGGTGCAGGGCGGCTATGGCTACACCTTC.

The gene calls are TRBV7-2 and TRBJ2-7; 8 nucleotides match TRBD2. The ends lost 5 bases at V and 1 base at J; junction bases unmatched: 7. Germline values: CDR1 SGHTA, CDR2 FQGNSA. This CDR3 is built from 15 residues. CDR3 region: CASSVSGGGSYEQYF. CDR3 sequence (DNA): TGTGCCAGCAGCGTTAGCGGCGGGGGGTCCTACGAGCAGTACTTC.

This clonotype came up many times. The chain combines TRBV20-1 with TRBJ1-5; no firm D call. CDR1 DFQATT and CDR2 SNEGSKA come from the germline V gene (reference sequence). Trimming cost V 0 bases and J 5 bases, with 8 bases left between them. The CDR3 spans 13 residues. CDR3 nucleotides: TGCAGTGCTAGAGAGACACCTGATCAGCCCCAGCATTTT. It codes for CSARETPDQPQHF.

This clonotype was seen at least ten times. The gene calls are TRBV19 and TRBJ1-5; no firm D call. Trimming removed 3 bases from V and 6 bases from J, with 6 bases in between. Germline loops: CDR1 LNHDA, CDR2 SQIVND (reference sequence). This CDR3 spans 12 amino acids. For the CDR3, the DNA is TGTGCCAGTAGTATCGGTAGTCAGCCCCAGCATTTT. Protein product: CASSIGSQPQHF.

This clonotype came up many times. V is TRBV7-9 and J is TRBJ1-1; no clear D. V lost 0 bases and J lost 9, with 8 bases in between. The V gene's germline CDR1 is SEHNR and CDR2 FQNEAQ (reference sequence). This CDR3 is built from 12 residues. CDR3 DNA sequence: TGTGCCAGCAGCTTAGCATTTGGGAAAGCTTTCTTT. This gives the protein CASSLAFGKAFF.

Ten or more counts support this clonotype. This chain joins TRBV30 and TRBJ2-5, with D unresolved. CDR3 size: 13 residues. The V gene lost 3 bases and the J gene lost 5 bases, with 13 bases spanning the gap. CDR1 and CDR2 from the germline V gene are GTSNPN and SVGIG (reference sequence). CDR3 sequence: CAWSVANGETQYF. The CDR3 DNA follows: TGTGCCTGGAGCGTCGCCAACGGGGAGACCCAGTACTTC.

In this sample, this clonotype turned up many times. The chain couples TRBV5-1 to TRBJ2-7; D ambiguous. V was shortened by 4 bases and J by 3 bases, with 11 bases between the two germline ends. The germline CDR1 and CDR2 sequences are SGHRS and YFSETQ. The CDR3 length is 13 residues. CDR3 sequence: CASSTGFHYEQYF. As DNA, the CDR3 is TGCGCCAGCAGCACCGGATTCCACTACGAGCAGTACTTC.

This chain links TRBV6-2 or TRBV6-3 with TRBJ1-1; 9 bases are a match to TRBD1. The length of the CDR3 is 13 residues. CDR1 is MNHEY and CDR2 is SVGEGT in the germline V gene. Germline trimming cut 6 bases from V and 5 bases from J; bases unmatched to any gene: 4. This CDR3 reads CASRGDRVTEAFF. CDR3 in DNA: TGTGCCAGCAGGGGGGACAGGGTGACTGAAGCTTTCTTT.

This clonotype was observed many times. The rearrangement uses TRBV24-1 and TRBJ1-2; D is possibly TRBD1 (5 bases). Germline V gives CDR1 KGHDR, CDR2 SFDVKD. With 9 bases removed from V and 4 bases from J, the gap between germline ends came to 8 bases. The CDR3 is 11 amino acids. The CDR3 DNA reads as TGTGCCACCGGGGACGGCTATGGCTACACCTTC. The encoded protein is CATGDGYGYTF.

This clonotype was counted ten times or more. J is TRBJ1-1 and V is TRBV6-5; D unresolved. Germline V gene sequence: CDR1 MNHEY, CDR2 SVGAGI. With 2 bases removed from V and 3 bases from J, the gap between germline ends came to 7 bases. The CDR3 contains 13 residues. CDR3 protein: CASSYGRYTEAFF. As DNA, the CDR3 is TGTGCCAGCAGTTACGGTCGGTACACTGAAGCTTTCTTT.

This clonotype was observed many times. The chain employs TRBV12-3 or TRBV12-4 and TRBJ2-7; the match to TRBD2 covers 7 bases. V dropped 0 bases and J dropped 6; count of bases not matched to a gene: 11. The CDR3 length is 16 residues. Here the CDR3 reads CASSLALGQREGEQYF. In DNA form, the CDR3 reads TGTGCCAGCAGTTTAGCGCTCGGCCAGCGGGAAGGCGAGCAGTACTTC.

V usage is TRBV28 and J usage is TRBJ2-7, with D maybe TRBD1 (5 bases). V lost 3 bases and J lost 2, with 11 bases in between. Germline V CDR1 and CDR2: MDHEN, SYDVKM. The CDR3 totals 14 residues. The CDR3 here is CASSFQGLTYEQYF. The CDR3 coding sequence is TGTGCCAGCAGTTTTCAGGGCCTAACCTACGAGCAGTACTTC.

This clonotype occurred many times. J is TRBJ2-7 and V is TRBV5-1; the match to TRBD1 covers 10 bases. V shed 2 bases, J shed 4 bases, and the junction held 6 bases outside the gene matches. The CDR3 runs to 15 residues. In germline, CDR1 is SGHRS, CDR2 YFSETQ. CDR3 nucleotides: TGCGCCAGCAGCTTCCGACAGGGGGCTTCGTACGAGCAGTACTTC. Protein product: CASSFRQGASYEQYF. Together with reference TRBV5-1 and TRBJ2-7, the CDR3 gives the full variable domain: KAGVTQTPRYLIKTRGQQVTLSCSPISGHRSVSWYQQTPGQGLQFLFEYFSETQRNKGNFPGRFSGRQFSNSRSEMNVSTLELGDSALYLCASSFRQGASYEQYFGPGTRLTVT.

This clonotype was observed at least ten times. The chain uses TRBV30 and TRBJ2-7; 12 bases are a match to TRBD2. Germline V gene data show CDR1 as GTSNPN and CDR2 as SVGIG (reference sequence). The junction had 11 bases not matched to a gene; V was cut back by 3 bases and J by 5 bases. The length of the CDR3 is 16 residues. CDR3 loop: CAWRGLAGGPRHEQYF. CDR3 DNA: TGTGCCTGGAGAGGGCTAGCGGGAGGGCCAAGGCACGAGCAGTACTTC. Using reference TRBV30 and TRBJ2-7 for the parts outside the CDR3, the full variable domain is SQTIHQWPATLVQPVGSPLSLECTVEGTSNPNLYWYRQAAGRGLQLLFYSVGIGQISSEVPQNLSASRPQDRQFILSSKKLLLSDSGFYLCAWRGLAGGPRHEQYFGPGTRLTVT.

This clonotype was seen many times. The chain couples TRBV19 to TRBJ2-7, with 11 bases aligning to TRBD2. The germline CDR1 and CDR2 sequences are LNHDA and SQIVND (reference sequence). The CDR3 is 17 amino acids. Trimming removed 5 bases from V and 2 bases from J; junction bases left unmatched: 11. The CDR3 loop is CASSSMRLAGTPYEQYF. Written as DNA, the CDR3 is TGTGCCAGTAGTTCCATGAGACTAGCGGGAACTCCCTACGAGCAGTACTTC.

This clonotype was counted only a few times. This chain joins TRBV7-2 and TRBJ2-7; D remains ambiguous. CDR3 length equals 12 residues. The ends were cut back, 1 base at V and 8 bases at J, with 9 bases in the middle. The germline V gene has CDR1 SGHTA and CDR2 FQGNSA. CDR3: CASSLESEKQYF. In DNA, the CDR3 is TGTGCCAGCAGCTTAGAGTCAGAGAAGCAGTACTTC.

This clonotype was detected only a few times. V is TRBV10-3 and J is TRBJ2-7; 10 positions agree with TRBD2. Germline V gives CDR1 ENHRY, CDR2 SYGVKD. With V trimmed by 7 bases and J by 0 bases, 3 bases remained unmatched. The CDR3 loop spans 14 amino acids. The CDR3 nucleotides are TGTGCCATCACCCGACTAGCGGGCTCCTACGAGCAGTACTTC. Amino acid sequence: CAITRLAGSYEQYF.

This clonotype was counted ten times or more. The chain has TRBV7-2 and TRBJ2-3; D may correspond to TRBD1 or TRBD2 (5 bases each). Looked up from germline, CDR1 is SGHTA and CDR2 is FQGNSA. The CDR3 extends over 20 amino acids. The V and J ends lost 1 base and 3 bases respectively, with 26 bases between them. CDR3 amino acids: CASSLGGSWGSTTPTDTQYF. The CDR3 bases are TGTGCCAGCAGCTTAGGCGGGTCATGGGGGTCCACAACACCGACAGATACGCAGTATTTT.

The CDR3 bases are TGTGCCAGCAGTTACTCCGACAGGTCTATAGCCAAAAACATTCAGTACTTC. Translation gives CASSYSDRSIAKNIQYF. The genes are TRBV6-5 and TRBJ2-4; D may be TRBD1 (6 bases). Germline assignment: CDR1 MNHEY and CDR2 SVGAGI. V shed 0 bases and J shed 0 bases, with 12 bases lying between them. The CDR3 length is 17 residues.

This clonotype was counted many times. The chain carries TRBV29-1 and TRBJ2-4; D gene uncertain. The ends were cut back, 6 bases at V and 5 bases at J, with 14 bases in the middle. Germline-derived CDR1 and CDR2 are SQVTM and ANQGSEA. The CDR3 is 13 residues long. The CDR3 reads CSVPGSWENIQYF. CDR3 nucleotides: TGCAGCGTCCCCGGATCCTGGGAAAACATTCAGTACTTC.